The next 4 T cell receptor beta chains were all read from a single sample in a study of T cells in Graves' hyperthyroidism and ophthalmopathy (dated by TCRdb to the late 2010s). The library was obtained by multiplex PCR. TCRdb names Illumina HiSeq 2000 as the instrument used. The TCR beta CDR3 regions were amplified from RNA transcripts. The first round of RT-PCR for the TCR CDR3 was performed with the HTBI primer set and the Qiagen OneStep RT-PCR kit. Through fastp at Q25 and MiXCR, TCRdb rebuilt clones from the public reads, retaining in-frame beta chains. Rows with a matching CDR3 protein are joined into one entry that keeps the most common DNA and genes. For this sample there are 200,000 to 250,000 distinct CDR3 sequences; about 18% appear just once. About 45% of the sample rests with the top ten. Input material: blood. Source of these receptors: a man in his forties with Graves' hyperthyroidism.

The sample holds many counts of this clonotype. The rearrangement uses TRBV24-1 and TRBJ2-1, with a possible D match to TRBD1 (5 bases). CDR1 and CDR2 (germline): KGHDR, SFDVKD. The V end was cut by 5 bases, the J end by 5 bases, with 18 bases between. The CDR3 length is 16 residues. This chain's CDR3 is CATSALGVAENNEQFF. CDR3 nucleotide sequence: TGTGCCACCAGTGCCCTAGGGGTAGCAGAAAACAATGAGCAGTTCTTC.

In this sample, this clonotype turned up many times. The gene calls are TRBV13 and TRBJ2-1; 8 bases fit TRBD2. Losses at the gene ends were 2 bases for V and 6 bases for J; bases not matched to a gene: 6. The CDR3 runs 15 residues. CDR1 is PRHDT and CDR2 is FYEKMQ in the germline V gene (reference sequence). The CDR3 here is CASSLLPSGFNEQFF. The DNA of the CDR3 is TGTGCCAGCAGCTTATTGCCTAGCGGGTTCAATGAGCAGTTCTTC.

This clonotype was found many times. The CDR3 is CASTAPGLAGSNEQFF. In DNA, the CDR3 is TGTGCCAGCACCGCCCCGGGACTAGCGGGGTCCAATGAGCAGTTCTTC. The gene calls are TRBV7-9 and TRBJ2-1, with 13 bases that match TRBD2. Germline V lookup: CDR1 SEHNR, CDR2 FQNEAQ (reference sequence). V lost 7 bases to trimming and J lost 6 bases; unmatched junction nucleotides: 9. The CDR3 spans 16 residues.

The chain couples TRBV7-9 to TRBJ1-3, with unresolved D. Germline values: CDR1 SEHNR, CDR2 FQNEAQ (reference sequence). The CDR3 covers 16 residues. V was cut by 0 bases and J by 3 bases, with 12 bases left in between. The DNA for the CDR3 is TGTGCCAGCAGCTTAGCGAGTCGGGGATTTGGAAACACCATATATTTT. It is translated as CASSLASRGFGNTIYF.